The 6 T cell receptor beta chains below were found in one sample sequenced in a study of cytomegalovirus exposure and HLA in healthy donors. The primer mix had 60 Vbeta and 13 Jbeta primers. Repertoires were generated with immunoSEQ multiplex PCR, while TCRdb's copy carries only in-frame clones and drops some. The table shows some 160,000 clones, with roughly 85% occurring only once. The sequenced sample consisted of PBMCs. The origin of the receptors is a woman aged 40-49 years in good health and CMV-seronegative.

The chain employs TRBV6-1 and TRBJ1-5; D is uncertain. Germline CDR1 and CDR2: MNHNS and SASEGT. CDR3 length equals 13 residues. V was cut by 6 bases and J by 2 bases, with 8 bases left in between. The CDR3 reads CASRGGGNQPQHF. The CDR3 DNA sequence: TGTGCCAGCAGGGGAGGCGGCAATCAGCCCCAGCATTTT.

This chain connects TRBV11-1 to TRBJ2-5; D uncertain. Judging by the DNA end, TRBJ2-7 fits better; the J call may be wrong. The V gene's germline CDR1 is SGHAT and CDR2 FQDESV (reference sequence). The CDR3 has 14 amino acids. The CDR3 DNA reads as TGTGCCAGCAGCCCTACAGTAAGCTCCTACGAGCAGTACTTC. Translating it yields CASSPTVSSYEQYF.

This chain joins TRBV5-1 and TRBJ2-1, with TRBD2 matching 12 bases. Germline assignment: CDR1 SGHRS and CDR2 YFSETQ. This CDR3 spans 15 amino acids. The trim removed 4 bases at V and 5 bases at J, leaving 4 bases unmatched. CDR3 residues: CASSPWTSGDNEQFF. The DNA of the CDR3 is TGCGCCAGCAGCCCTTGGACTAGCGGGGACAATGAGCAGTTCTTC.

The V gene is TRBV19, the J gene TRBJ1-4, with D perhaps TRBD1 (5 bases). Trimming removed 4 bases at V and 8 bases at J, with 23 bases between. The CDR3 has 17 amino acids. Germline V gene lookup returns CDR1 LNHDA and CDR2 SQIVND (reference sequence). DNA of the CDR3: TGTGCCAGTAGTAGGGGCGATTCGCAGGGATTCGGCGAAAAACTGTTTTTT. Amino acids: CASSRGDSQGFGEKLFF. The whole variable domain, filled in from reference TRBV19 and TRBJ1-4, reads DGGITQSPKYLFRKEGQNVTLSCEQNLNHDAMYWYRQDPGQGLRLIYYSQIVNDFQKGDIAEGYSVSREKKESFPLTVTSAQKNPTAFYLCASSRGDSQGFGEKLFFGSGTQLSVL.

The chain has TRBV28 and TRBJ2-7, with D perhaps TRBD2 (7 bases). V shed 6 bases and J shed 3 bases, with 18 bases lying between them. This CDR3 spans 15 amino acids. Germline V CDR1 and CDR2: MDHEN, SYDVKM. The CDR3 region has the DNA TGTGCCAGCAGCCCGGGGGGCAGGGAACTCTACGAGCAGTACTTC. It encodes CASSPGGRELYEQYF. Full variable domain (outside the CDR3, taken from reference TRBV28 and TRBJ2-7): DVKVTQSSRYLVKRTGEKVFLECVQDMDHENMFWYRQDPGLGLRLIYFSYDVKMKEKGDIPEGYSVSREKKERFSLILESASTNQTSMYLCASSPGGRELYEQYFGPGTRLTVT.

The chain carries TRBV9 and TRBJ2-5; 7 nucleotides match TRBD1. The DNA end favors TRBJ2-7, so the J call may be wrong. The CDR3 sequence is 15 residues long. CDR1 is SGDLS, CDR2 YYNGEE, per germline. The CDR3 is CASSVRATGAYEQYF. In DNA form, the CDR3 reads TGTGCCAGCAGCGTTAGGGCTACAGGGGCCTACGAGCAGTACTTC.